This TCR beta chain was identified in a study of T cells expressing NK-cell markers. Study information: Underlying the TCR beta repertoires were sorted CD3+CD56+NKG2C+, CD3+CD56+NKG2C- and CD3+CD56-NKG2C+ T cells. Serological testing identified most of the eight sequenced donors as HCMV-seropositive and one as seronegative.

Study results and limitations: In a group of about six donors, dominant NKG2C+ clonotypes represented roughly 1.0-8% of CD8+ T cells.

TCRdb reprocessed the 5' RACE reads; each CDR3 protein has one entry and no DNA is given. Across hundreds of thousands of distinct CDR3 sequences, the top ten clones capture about 3.6% of the sample. Germline V gene data show CDR1 as SEHNR and CDR2 as FQNEAQ (reference sequence). This CDR3 is 16 amino acids long. Remarks on this clonotype: The target antigen is unknown.

The gene calls are TRBV7-9 and TRBJ2-3; TCRdb lists TRBD2, though no DNA is available to test this call. The TCR was taken from a man aged 18 to 30 in good health. What was sequenced was blood T cells: a sorted CD56 or NKG2C T cell subset, CD4+ or CD8+ T cells, or bulk PBMC T cells (not recorded which). CDR3 protein: CASSQMRDSELDTQYF.